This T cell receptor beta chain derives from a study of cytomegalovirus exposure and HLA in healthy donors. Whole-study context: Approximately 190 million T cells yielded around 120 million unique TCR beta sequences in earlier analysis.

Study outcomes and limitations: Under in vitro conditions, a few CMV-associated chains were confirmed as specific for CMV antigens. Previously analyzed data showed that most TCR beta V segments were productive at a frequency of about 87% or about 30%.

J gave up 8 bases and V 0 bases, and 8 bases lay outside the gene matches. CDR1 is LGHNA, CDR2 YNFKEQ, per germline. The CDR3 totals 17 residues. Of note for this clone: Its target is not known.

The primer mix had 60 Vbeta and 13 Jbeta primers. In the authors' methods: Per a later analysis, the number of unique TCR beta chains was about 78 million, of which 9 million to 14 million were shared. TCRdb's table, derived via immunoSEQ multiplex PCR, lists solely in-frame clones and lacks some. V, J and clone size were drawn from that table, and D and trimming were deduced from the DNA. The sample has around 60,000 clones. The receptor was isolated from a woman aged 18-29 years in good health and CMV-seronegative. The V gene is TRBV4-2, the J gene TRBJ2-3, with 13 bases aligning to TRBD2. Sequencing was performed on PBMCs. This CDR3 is CASSQEGTSGNIVTQYF. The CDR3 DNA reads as TGTGCCAGCAGCCAAGAGGGGACTAGCGGGAACATCGTTACGCAGTATTTT.